This T cell receptor beta chain was captured in a study of shared clonotypes between healthy human individuals (dated by TCRdb to about 2020). About the investigation overall: Two women and a few men aged 18 to 49 years were included in the cohort. Each donor's leukapheresis produced roughly between roughly 0.9 and 8.9 billion PBMCs. Blood TCR repertoires of a handful of healthy adults were deeply sequenced to estimate repertoire size and the extent of clonotype sharing between individuals. To increase sequencing depth and limit assay-specific biases, TCR repertoire library preparation and sequencing were carried out by different laboratories using diverse techniques. For each donor, CD4 naive and CD4 memory were each given three plates, CD8 naive was given two plates, and CD8 memory was given one plate. Points the paper makes about the study in general: Larger estimated clonotype richness was generally found for naive subsets than for memory subsets. Incomplete sequencing was indicated by rarefaction of sorted-subset datasets, despite the large sequencing depth. Only blood was sampled, and tissue TCR repertoires likely differ from those in blood. Because the study included a small number of donors, the genetic and exposure-history diversity represented was limited. Compared with non-shared clonotypes, the clonotypes found in all four sorted-subset donors had higher generation probabilities. Sharing across a few donors was observed for roughly 5% of naive CD4, 3% to 3.5% of naive CD8, about 2.5% of memory CD4, and less than 0.45% of memory CD8 clonotypes. Pairwise subsampling indicated that sequencing depth was expected to affect the degree of clonotype sharing among donors.

Comment on this clone: This receptor's antigen is unknown. Nothing much larger sits one base from this clone, and base qualities are not available.

The germline V gene (reference sequence) specifies SGHKS as CDR1 and YYEKEE as CDR2. Its CDR3 holds 15 amino acids, cysteine through phenylalanine. Solely the CDR3 DNA is kept, with 45 bases framed from the first base. Cut back by 2 bases and 2 bases, the V and J ends lie 13 bases apart. Using the deep immunoSEQ assay, TCR CDR3 regions were amplified from genomic DNA by multiplex PCR. Genomic DNA extracted from each cell subset was distributed evenly over all wells of several immunoSEQ 96-well plates, and each plate served as one replicate. For sorted subsets, each replicate PCR was loaded with about 0.2 ug genomic DNA, equivalent to 32,000 or so T cell genomes. Purified libraries were quantified with a Qubit 3.0 fluorometer, sized on a Bioanalyzer 2100, and re-quantified with the KAPA Library Quantification kit. Each immunoSEQ 96-well plate was sequenced on its own single-read 150-cycle Illumina NextSeq 550 flow cell. As for the original processing: Because the immunoSEQ output held only junctional sequences and lacked quality scores, the filtering could not match the filtering applied to full-length reads. To assign V/J genes and CDR3, sequences were annotated using PyIR, a Python wrapper for IgBLAST v1.9, with IMGT germline references. Reads were removed for weak V/J assignments (E-value above 1e-6), missing CDR3, stop codons, out-of-frame junctions, or ambiguous translated residues. A V3J clonotype was defined by an identical inferred V gene, J gene, and CDR3 amino acid sequence. The percentage overlap between two repertoires was calculated by dividing the number of shared unique clonotypes by the size of the smaller repertoire. RTK rarefaction, the Chao1 estimator, and Recon v2.1 estimates of unobserved clonotypes were used to assess repertoire richness. For all TCRbeta clonotypes obtained by the gDNA method from a few donors, generation probabilities were computed with OLGA. TCRdb mirrors the immuneACCESS table, restricted to in-frame sequences. Some clones are absent from its copies; in checked studies, under half trace to an unresolved V gene, and the reason for the others is unknown. V and J calls and clone size are given by that table; D and trimming were obtained from the DNA. This sample holds about 2.1 million clones; 93% were observed only once. 1.5% to 2% of the sample is taken by the ten largest.

CD8 naive samples were CD45RO-negative cells positively selected for CCR7, giving a CD45RA+CCR7+ population that excluded TemRA cells. Donors were healthy HIV-negative adults with no recently reported acute infections or vaccinations. Only Caucasian adults living in Nashville, Tennessee, USA were represented among the donors. Blood was obtained by leukapheresis, after which PBMCs were separated by Ficoll-Histopaque density gradient centrifugation and cryopreserved in liquid nitrogen vapor phase. Analytical flow cytometry was used to check the purity and quantity of every magnetically sorted T cell population. Genomic DNA was isolated from every sorted fraction and measured by UV absorbance on a Nanodrop 2000c.

The TCR was taken from a man between 18 and 35 years old in good health. Some clones in this sample may be carry-over from other donors' samples. The chain links TRBV5-5 with TRBJ1-1, with the D gene not confidently named. Sequences were obtained from naive CD8+ T cells from PBMCs. The sample's cell subset or site label is to be understood as: CD45RA+CCR7+. This receptor carries the CDR3 CASSFPGRQNTEAFF. The base sequence is TGTGCCAGCAGCTTCCCAGGACGGCAAAACACTGAAGCTTTCTTT.